The rows below give T cell receptor beta chains drawn from one sample of a study of T cell responses to AZD1222 COVID-19 vaccine. TCRdb's copy holds only in-frame clones and misses some; the assay was immunoSEQ multiplex PCR. The profile covers about 190,000 clones, with roughly 93% appearing a single time and over 0.85% taken by the ten largest. The input for sequencing was peripheral blood, taken on day 0 of AZD1222 vaccination. These receptors were taken from an adult in good health. CDR3s include the opening cysteine and the closing phenylalanine or tryptophan.

v_gene,CDR3aa
TRBV4-1,CASSLRQSKSGELFF
TRBV24-1,CATSDFASGRAWSNEQFF
TRBV3-1/TRBV3-2,CASSQEIRNTEAFF
TRBV5-1,CASSLEGKHNEKLFF
TRBV28,CASSHHRQATFHRYGYTF
TRBV5-1,CASSDPGTGYNEQFF
TRBV5-1,CASSFSRDRGDKIKNQPQHF
TRBV24-1,CATKGQPGDGELFF
TRBV27,CASSLYVQGAYEQYF
TRBV7-9,CASSLAGGRGYTF
TRBV21-1,CASRQSPGDQPQHF
TRBV18,CASSPGAYEQYF
TRBV27,CASSWEGAPDEQFF
TRBV7-3,CASSFGGRGYNEQFF
TRBV19,CASSINRQGRETQYF
TRBV4-1,CASSQAGLGSDQPQHF
TRBV10-3,CAISDQRGGFHYEQYF
TRBV5-8,CASSPGYEQYF
TRBV5-1,CASSPQGFTEAFF
TRBV2,CASSGQGATYEQYF
TRBV10-1,CASSEIGSHYGYTF
TRBV7-2,CASSLRSSSGNTIYF
TRBV2,CASSEGQGNGYTF
TRBV7-2,CASSLTGNTEAFF
TRBV27,CASSSSTAGDYGYTF
TRBV6-4,CASSPGTGPTDTQYF
TRBV6-4,CASSDSRQSSYTF
TRBV19,CASLGGYYNEQFF
TRBV5-1,CASSEQVGSNQPQHF
TRBV4-1,CASSLEPGQGTKAGYTF
TRBV11-2,CASSLDLQPYGYTF
TRBV18,CASSLSQETQYF
TRBV4-2,CASSQEAQGYLNEQFF
TRBV10-2,CASSEGPGELFF
TRBV12-3/TRBV12-4,CASSLHIAEAFF
TRBV18,CASSATENEKLFF
TRBV7-3,CASSLWYGTGGVETQYF
TRBV5-1,CASSPGAGDNSPLHF
TRBV7-9,CASSPTGKGEKLFF
TRBV28,CASSRPGPDTQYF
TRBV5-1,CASSLIRDRGEQFF
TRBV9,CASSVGSPTKGTNTEAFF
TRBV7-9,CASSMTSGAYEQYF
TRBV10-1,CASSDVAGNEQFF
TRBV10-3,CAISDVGGADTQYF
TRBV29-1,CSVGWGSNSPLHF
TRBV6-6,CASIAGNTIYF
TRBV15,CATGTGNGYTF
TRBV7-6,CASIKWGGREETQYF
TRBV28,CASKGGDRLYEQYF
TRBV14,CASSQAGANVLTF
TRBV11-1,CASSLTRGERETQYF